What follows is one T cell receptor (beta chain) and its context. The sample is drawn from a study of cytomegalovirus exposure and HLA in healthy donors. Turning to the study itself: The roughly 110 validation repertoires were reported in a later analysis to have been generated on the same platform as the roughly 670 first-cohort repertoires.

Sequenced by immunoSEQ multiplex PCR; TCRdb stores in-frame clones only, minus some. The data hold about 160,000 clones, with about 88% observed a single time. V was clipped by 8 bases and J by 5 bases, with 13 bases between them. This CDR3 has 13 amino acids. CDR1 and CDR2 from the germline V gene are SGHVS and FQNEAQ. Sample: PBMCs. This sequence joins TRBV7-8 and TRBJ1-5; D possibly corresponds to TRBD1 (5 bases). The TCR was taken from a woman aged 18 to 35 in good health and CMV-seronegative. The chain's CDR3 is CASSGWGDQPQHF. The CDR3, as DNA: TGTGCCAGCTCTGGATGGGGGGATCAGCCCCAGCATTTT. Using reference TRBV7-8 and TRBJ1-5 for the parts outside the CDR3, the full variable domain is GAGVSQSPRYKVAKRGQDVALRCDPISGHVSLFWYQQALGQGPEFLTYFQNEAQLDKSGLPSDRFFAERPEGSVSTLKIQRTQQEDSAVYLCASSGWGDQPQHFGDGTRLSIL.